Given below is one TCR beta chain in context. V gave up 1 base and J gave up 11 bases, with 17 bases separating them. CDR3 length equals 14 residues. Germline V gene sequence: CDR1 SGHDN, CDR2 FVKESK. This sample is part of a study of T cell responses to AZD1222 COVID-19 vaccine. Produced via immunoSEQ multiplex PCR; TCRdb's table is partial and in-frame only. Of roughly 150,000 clones listed, more than 70% are singletons. The chain carries TRBV14 and TRBJ1-1; D remains unclear. The sequence came from an adult in good health. The specimen comprised peripheral blood, sampled on day 0 of AZD1222 vaccination. CDR3 sequence: CASSQVSPIDKAFF. In nucleotides, the CDR3 is TGTGCCAGCAGCCAAGTATCACCCATTGACAAGGCTTTCTTT.